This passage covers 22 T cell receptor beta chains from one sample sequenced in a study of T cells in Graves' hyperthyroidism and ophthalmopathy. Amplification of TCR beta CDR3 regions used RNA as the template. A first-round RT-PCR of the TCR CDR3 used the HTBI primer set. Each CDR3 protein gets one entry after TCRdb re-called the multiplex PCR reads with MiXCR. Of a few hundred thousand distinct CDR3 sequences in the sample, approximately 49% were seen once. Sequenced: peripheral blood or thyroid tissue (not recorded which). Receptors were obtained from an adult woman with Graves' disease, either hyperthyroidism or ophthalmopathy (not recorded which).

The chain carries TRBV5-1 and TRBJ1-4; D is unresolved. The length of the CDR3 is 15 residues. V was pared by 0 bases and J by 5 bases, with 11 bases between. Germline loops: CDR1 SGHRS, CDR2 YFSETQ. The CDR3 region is CASSLAGHPNEKLFF. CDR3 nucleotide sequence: TGCGCCAGCAGCTTGGCCGGGCACCCGAATGAAAAACTGTTTTTT.

The CDR3 here is CASSRERGVNYGYTF. CDR3 DNA: TGTGCCAGCAGCCGTGAACGGGGCGTCAACTATGGCTACACCTTC. V and J are TRBV5-6 and TRBJ1-2; weak D call: TRBD1 (5 bases). CDR1 and CDR2 (germline): SGHDT, YYEEEE. V lost 4 bases and J lost 2, with 15 bases in between. The CDR3 has 15 amino acids. The full variable domain, completed using reference TRBV5-6 and TRBJ1-2, is DAGVTQSPTHLIKTRGQQVTLRCSPKSGHDTVSWYQQALGQGPQFIFQYYEEEERQRGNFPDRFSGHQFPNYSSELNVNALLLGDSALYLCASSRERGVNYGYTFGSGTRLTVV.

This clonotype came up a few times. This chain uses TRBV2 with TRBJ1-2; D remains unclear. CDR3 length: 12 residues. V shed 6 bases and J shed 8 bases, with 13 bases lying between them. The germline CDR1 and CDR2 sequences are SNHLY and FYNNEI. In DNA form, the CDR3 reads TGTGCCAGCAGGCAGGCTTTAACGGGCTACACCTTC. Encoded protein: CASRQALTGYTF.

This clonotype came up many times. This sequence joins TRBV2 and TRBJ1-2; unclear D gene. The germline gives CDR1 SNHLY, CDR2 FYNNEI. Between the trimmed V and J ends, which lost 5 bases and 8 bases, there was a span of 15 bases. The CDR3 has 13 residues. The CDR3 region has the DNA TGTGCCAGCAGTATACGGGTCTGGGTCGGCTACACCTTC. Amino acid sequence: CASSIRVWVGYTF.

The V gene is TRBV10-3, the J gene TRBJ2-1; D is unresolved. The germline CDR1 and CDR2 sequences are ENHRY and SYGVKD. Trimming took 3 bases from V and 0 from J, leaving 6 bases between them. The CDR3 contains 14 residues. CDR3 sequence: CAISDRVSYNEQFF. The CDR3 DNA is TGTGCCATCAGTGACCGGGTCTCCTACAATGAGCAGTTCTTC.

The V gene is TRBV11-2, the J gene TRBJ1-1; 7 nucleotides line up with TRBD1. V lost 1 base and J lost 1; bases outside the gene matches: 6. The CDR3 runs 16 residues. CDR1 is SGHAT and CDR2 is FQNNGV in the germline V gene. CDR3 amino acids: CASSLVRGDRNTEAFF. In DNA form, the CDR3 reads TGTGCCAGCAGCTTAGTTAGGGGGGACAGGAACACTGAAGCTTTCTTT. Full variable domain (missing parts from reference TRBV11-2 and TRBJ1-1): EAGVAQSPRYKIIEKRQSVAFWCNPISGHATLYWYQQILGQGPKLLIQFQNNGVVDDSQLPKDRFSAERLKGVDSTLKIQPAKLEDSAVYLCASSLVRGDRNTEAFFGQGTRLTVV.

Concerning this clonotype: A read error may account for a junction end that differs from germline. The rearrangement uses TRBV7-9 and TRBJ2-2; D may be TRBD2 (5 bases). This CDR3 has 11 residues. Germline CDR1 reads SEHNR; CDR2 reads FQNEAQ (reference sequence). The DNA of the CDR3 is TGTGCCAGCACCGACACCGGGGAGCTGTCTTGG. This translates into CASTDTGELSW. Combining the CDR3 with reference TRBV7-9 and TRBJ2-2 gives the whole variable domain DTGVSQNPRHKITKRGQNVTFRCDPISEHNRLYWYRQTLGQGPEFLTYFQNEAQLEKSRLLSDRFSAERPKGSFSTLEIQRTEQGDSAMYLCASTDTGELSWGEGSRLTVL.

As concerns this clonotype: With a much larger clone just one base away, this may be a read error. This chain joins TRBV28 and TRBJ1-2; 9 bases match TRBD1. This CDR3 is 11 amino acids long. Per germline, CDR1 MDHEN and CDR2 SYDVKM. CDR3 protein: CASSSPGQGLF. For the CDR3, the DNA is TGTGCCAGCAGTTCGCCGGGACAGGGCCTTTTC.

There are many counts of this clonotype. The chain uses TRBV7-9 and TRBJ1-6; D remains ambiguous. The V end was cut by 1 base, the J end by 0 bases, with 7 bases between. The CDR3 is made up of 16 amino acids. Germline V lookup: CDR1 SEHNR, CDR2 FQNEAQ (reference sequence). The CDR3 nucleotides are TGTGCCAGCAGCTTAGGGACGAGCTCCTATAATTCACCCCTCCACTTT. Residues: CASSLGTSSYNSPLHF.

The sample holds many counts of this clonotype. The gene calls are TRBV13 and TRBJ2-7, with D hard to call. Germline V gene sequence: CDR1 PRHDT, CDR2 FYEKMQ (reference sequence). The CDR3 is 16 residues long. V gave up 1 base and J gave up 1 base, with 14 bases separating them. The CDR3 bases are TGTGCCAGCAGCTTAGCACCCAGCGCACGTTCCTACGAGCAGTACTTC. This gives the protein CASSLAPSARSYEQYF.

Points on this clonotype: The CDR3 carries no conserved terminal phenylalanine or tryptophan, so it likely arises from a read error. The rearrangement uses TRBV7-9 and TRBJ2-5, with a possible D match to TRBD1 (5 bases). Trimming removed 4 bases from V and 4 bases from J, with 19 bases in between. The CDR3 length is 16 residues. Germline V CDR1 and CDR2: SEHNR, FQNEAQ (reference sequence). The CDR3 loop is CASSSGIHPQGETQYL. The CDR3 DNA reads TGTGCCAGCAGCTCAGGGATTCACCCTCAAGGAGAGACCCAGTACCTC.

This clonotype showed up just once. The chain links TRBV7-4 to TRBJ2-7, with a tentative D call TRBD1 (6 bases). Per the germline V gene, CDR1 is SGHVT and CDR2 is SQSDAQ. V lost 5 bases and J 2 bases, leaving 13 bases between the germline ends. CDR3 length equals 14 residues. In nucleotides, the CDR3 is TGTGCCAGCAGCGAGGGCCAGGGGACCTACGAGCAGTACTTC. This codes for CASSEGQGTYEQYF. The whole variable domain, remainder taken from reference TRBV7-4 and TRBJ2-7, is GAGVSQSPRYKVAKRGRDVALRCDSISGHVTLYWYRQTLGQGSEVLTYSQSDAQRDKSGRPSGRFSAERPERSVSTLKIQRTEQGDSAVYLCASSEGQGTYEQYFGPGTRLTVT.

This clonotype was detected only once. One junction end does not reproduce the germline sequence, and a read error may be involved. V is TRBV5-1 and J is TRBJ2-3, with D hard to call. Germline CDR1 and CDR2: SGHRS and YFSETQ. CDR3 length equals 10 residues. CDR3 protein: CASSHSTQYF. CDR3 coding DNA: TGCGCCAGCAGCCACAGTACGCAATATTTT.

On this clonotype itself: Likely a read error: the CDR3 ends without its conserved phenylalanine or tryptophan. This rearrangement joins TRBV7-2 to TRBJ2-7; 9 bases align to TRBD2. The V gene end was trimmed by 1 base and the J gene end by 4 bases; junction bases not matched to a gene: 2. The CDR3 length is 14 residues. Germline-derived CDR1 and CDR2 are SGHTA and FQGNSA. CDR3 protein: CASSLGAGGYEQYL. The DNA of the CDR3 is TGTGCCAGCAGCTTAGGCGCGGGAGGGTACGAGCAGTACCTC.

The CDR3 spells CASSASGTSGATYEQYF. The CDR3 nucleotides are TGTGCCAGCAGTGCCTCCGGGACTAGCGGAGCTACCTACGAGCAGTACTTC. The chain has TRBV6-5 and TRBJ2-7, with 11 positions matching TRBD2. The CDR3 is 17 amino acids. V shed 5 bases, J shed 2 bases, and the junction held 11 bases outside the gene matches. In germline, CDR1 is MNHEY, CDR2 SVGAGI.

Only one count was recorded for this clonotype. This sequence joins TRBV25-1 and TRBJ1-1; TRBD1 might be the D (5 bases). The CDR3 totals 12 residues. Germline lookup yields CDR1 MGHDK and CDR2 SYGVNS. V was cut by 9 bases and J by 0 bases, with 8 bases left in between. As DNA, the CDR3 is TGTGCCAGTAAACAGGTGAACACTGAAGCTTTCTTT. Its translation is CASKQVNTEAFF.

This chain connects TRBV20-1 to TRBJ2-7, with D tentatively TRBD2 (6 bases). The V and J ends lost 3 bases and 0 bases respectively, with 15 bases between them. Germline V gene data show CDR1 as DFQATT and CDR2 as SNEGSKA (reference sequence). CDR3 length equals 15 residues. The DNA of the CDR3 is TGCAGTGCTAGGTTTGTAGCGGATAGCTCCTACGAGCAGTACTTC. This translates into CSARFVADSSYEQYF.

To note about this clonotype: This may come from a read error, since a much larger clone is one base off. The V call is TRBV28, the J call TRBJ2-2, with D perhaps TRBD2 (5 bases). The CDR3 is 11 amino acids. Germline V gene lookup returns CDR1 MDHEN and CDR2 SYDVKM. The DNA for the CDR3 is TGTGCCAGCACCTACACCGGGGAGCTGCTTTTT. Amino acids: CASTYTGELLF.

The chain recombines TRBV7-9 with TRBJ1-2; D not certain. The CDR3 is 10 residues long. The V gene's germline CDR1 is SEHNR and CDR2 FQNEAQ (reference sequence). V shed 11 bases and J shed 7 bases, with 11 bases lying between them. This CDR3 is CAANGSGYTF. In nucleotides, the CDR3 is TGTGCCGCCAACGGATCTGGCTACACCTTC. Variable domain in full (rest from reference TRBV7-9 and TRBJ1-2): DTGVSQNPRHKITKRGQNVTFRCDPISEHNRLYWYRQTLGQGPEFLTYFQNEAQLEKSRLLSDRFSAERPKGSFSTLEIQRTEQGDSAMYLCAANGSGYTFGSGTRLTVV.

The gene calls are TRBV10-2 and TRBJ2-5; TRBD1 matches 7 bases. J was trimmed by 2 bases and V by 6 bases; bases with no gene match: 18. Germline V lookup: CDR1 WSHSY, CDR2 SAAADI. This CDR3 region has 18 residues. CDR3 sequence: CASSWGLGGQRIQETQYF. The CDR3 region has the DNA TGCGCCAGCAGCTGGGGCCTTGGGGGACAGCGGATACAAGAGACCCAGTACTTC.

The CDR3 DNA reads TGTGCCACCAGCTTACAAACAGGGACTAGGGAGACCCAGTACTTC. Its protein product is CATSLQTGTRETQYF. The rearrangement uses TRBV15 and TRBJ2-5; 8 bases are shared with TRBD2. Germline V gene data show CDR1 as LNHNV and CDR2 as YYDKDF (reference sequence). J was trimmed by 5 bases and V by 5 bases; bases with no gene match: 10. This CDR3 is built from 15 residues.

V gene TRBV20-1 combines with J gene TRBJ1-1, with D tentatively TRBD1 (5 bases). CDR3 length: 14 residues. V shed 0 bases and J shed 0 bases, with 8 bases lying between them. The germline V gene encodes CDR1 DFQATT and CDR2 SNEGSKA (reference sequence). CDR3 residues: CSARDHRLNTEAFF. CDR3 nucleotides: TGCAGTGCTAGAGATCACAGGTTGAACACTGAAGCTTTCTTT.